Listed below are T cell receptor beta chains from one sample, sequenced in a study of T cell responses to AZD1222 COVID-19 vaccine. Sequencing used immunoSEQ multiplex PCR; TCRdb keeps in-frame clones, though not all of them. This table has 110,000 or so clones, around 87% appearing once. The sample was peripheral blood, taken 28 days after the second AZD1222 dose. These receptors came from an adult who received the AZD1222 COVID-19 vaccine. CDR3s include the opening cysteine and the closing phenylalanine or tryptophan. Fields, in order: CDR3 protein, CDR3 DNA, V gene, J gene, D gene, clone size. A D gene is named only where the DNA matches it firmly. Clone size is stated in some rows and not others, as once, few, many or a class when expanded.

cdr3_aa: CSVVPGLADNEQFF
cdr3_nt: TGCAGCGTCGTGCCGGGACTAGCCGACAATGAGCAGTTCTTC
v_call: TRBV29-1
j_call: TRBJ2-1
d_call: TRBD2
clone_size: .

cdr3_aa: CASSQDITGVPSSYNEQFF
cdr3_nt: TGCGCCAGCAGCCAAGATATTACGGGAGTCCCCTCCTCCTACAATGAGCAGTTCTTC
v_call: TRBV4-3
j_call: TRBJ2-1
d_call: .
clone_size: .

cdr3_aa: CASSLARDTGAFF
cdr3_nt: TGTGCCAGCAGCTTAGCCAGAGACACGGGAGCTTTCTTT
v_call: TRBV7-2
j_call: TRBJ1-1
d_call: .
clone_size: .

cdr3_aa: CASSFSGPTEAFF
cdr3_nt: TGTGCCAGCAGCTTTTCTGGGCCGACTGAAGCTTTCTTT
v_call: TRBV7-9
j_call: TRBJ1-1
d_call: .
clone_size: .

cdr3_aa: CASSLILAGGADPYF
cdr3_nt: TGTGCCAGCAGCTTAATACTAGCGGGAGGTGCTGATCCGTACTTC
v_call: TRBV7-2
j_call: TRBJ2-7
d_call: TRBD2
clone_size: .

cdr3_aa: CASSVGLAGGTDTQYF
cdr3_nt: TGTGCCAGCAGCGTAGGACTAGCGGGAGGAACAGATACGCAGTATTTT
v_call: TRBV9
j_call: TRBJ2-3
d_call: TRBD2
clone_size: .

cdr3_aa: CASSFRPGELFF
cdr3_nt: TGTGCCAGCAGCTTTAGGCCCGGGGAGCTGTTTTTT
v_call: TRBV11-3
j_call: TRBJ2-2
d_call: .
clone_size: .

cdr3_aa: CSVEAGQGTYEQYF
cdr3_nt: TGCAGCGTTGAAGCCGGACAGGGGACCTACGAGCAGTACTTC
v_call: TRBV29-1
j_call: TRBJ2-7
d_call: TRBD1
clone_size: .

cdr3_aa: CSARGQSYGYTF
cdr3_nt: TGCAGCGCTAGGGGACAAAGCTATGGCTACACCTTC
v_call: TRBV29-1
j_call: TRBJ1-2
d_call: .
clone_size: .

cdr3_aa: CASRQGVHGYTF
cdr3_nt: TGTGCCAGCAGGCAGGGGGTTCATGGCTACACCTTC
v_call: TRBV6-5
j_call: TRBJ1-2
d_call: TRBD1
clone_size: .

cdr3_aa: CATSDLGPADNEQFF
cdr3_nt: TGTGCCACCAGTGATTTGGGCCCAGCGGACAATGAGCAGTTCTTC
v_call: TRBV24-1
j_call: TRBJ2-1
d_call: .
clone_size: once

cdr3_aa: CASSSLLAGGGNEQFF
cdr3_nt: TGTGCCAGCAGCTCTCTACTAGCGGGGGGAGGAAATGAGCAGTTCTTC
v_call: TRBV9
j_call: TRBJ2-1
d_call: TRBD2
clone_size: few

cdr3_aa: CASSPGGGSNQPQHF
cdr3_nt: TGTGCCAGCTCACCCGGGGGAGGGAGCAATCAGCCCCAGCATTTT
v_call: TRBV18
j_call: TRBJ1-5
d_call: .
clone_size: .

cdr3_aa: CASSEGRGKGNTIYF
cdr3_nt: TGTGCCAGCAGTGAGGGCAGGGGGAAGGGAAACACCATATATTTT
v_call: TRBV2
j_call: TRBJ1-3
d_call: TRBD1
clone_size: .

cdr3_aa: CASSLGTGHETQYF
cdr3_nt: TGTGCCAGCAGCTTAGGGACAGGGCATGAGACCCAGTACTTC
v_call: TRBV7-2
j_call: TRBJ2-5
d_call: TRBD1
clone_size: .

cdr3_aa: CASSFNPPWVQGVKNTQYF
cdr3_nt: TGTGCCAGCAGTTTTAACCCCCCTTGGGTCCAGGGAGTCAAGAATACGCAGTATTTT
v_call: TRBV28
j_call: TRBJ2-3
d_call: .
clone_size: once

cdr3_aa: CASSLDRAGANVLTF
cdr3_nt: TGCGCCAGCAGCCTGGACAGGGCTGGGGCCAACGTCCTGACTTTC
v_call: TRBV5-1
j_call: TRBJ2-6
d_call: TRBD1
clone_size: .

cdr3_aa: CSASRDTDSGANVLTF
cdr3_nt: TGCAGCGCTTCCCGGGACACAGACTCTGGGGCCAACGTCCTGACTTTC
v_call: TRBV29-1
j_call: TRBJ2-6
d_call: .
clone_size: .

cdr3_aa: CASSSTGTDNQPQHF
cdr3_nt: TGTGCCAGCAGCTCGACCGGGACGGACAATCAGCCCCAGCATTTT
v_call: TRBV7-2
j_call: TRBJ1-5
d_call: .
clone_size: .

cdr3_aa: CSADQGDEQFF
cdr3_nt: TGCAGTGCTGACCAGGGTGATGAGCAGTTCTTC
v_call: TRBV20-1
j_call: TRBJ2-1
d_call: .
clone_size: .

cdr3_aa: CATVEGVQETQYF
cdr3_nt: TGTGCCACCGTCGAAGGCGTCCAAGAGACCCAGTACTTC
v_call: TRBV2
j_call: TRBJ2-5
d_call: .
clone_size: .

cdr3_aa: CASSLPPGQGDGNTIYF
cdr3_nt: TGTGCCAGCAGCTTACCCCCGGGACAGGGTGATGGAAACACCATATATTTT
v_call: TRBV5-4
j_call: TRBJ1-3
d_call: TRBD1
clone_size: .

cdr3_aa: CASSASENNEQFF
cdr3_nt: TGTGCCAGCAGCGCTAGCGAGAACAATGAGCAGTTCTTC
v_call: TRBV6-2/TRBV6-3
j_call: TRBJ2-1
d_call: .
clone_size: .

cdr3_aa: CSVEGGPNEQFF
cdr3_nt: TGCAGCGTTGAGGGGGGCCCCAATGAGCAGTTCTTC
v_call: TRBV29-1
j_call: TRBJ2-1
d_call: .
clone_size: .

cdr3_aa: CASRGTVSKPLHF
cdr3_nt: TGTGCCAGCAGGGGGACAGTCAGTAAACCCCTCCACTTT
v_call: TRBV6-5
j_call: TRBJ1-6
d_call: TRBD1
clone_size: .

cdr3_aa: CASSTKGTPYGYTF
cdr3_nt: TGTGCCAGCAGCACAAAAGGGACTCCCTATGGCTACACCTTC
v_call: TRBV27
j_call: TRBJ1-2
d_call: .
clone_size: few

cdr3_aa: CASSPGLREKSGNTIYF
cdr3_nt: TGTGCCAGCAGCCCGGGACTCCGGGAGAAGTCTGGAAACACCATATATTTT
v_call: TRBV13
j_call: TRBJ1-3
d_call: .
clone_size: once

cdr3_aa: CASSVLNTEAFF
cdr3_nt: TGTGCCAGTAGTGTTTTGAACACTGAAGCTTTCTTT
v_call: TRBV19
j_call: TRBJ1-1
d_call: .
clone_size: once

cdr3_aa: CASSMGSAGELFF
cdr3_nt: TGTGCCAGCAGTATGGGGTCTGCCGGGGAGCTGTTTTTT
v_call: TRBV9
j_call: TRBJ2-2
d_call: .
clone_size: once

cdr3_aa: CASSLGPPSYEQYF
cdr3_nt: TGCGCCAGCAGCTTGGGGCCCCCCTCCTACGAGCAGTACTTC
v_call: TRBV5-1
j_call: TRBJ2-7
d_call: .
clone_size: once

cdr3_aa: CASSPRGSGANTGELFF
cdr3_nt: TGTGCCAGCTCACCTAGGGGTAGCGGGGCGAACACCGGGGAGCTGTTTTTT
v_call: TRBV18
j_call: TRBJ2-2
d_call: TRBD2
clone_size: .

cdr3_aa: CASTLGTVNQPQHF
cdr3_nt: TGTGCCAGCACTCTGGGAACGGTCAATCAGCCCCAGCATTTT
v_call: TRBV28
j_call: TRBJ1-5
d_call: .
clone_size: .

cdr3_aa: CATSRVGLAGRGELFF
cdr3_nt: TGTGCCACCAGCAGGGTCGGACTAGCGGGGAGAGGGGAGCTGTTTTTT
v_call: TRBV15
j_call: TRBJ2-2
d_call: TRBD2
clone_size: .

cdr3_aa: CASSQEVHVTGPLHF
cdr3_nt: TGCGCCAGCAGCCAAGAAGTCCACGTCACGGGGCCCCTCCACTTT
v_call: TRBV4-1
j_call: TRBJ1-6
d_call: .
clone_size: .

cdr3_aa: CASSYPPGRLYNEQFF
cdr3_nt: TGTGCCAGCAGTTACCCCCCCGGGCGGCTTTACAATGAGCAGTTCTTC
v_call: TRBV6-2/TRBV6-3
j_call: TRBJ2-1
d_call: .
clone_size: .

cdr3_aa: CASTRDRGLSYEQYF
cdr3_nt: TGTGCCAGCACCCGGGACAGGGGGCTATCCTACGAGCAGTACTTC
v_call: TRBV2
j_call: TRBJ2-7
d_call: TRBD1
clone_size: .

cdr3_aa: CAMRRNDENSPLHF
cdr3_nt: TGTGCCATGCGCCGTAACGATGAGAATTCACCCCTCCACTTT
v_call: TRBV10-3
j_call: TRBJ1-6
d_call: .
clone_size: .

cdr3_aa: CASSDGLAGAYNEQFF
cdr3_nt: TGTGCCAGCAGTGACGGACTAGCGGGGGCCTACAATGAGCAGTTCTTC
v_call: TRBV6-1
j_call: TRBJ2-1
d_call: TRBD2
clone_size: .

cdr3_aa: CATTFGETQYF
cdr3_nt: TGTGCCACCACGTTCGGGGAGACCCAGTACTTC
v_call: TRBV6-4
j_call: TRBJ2-5
d_call: .
clone_size: few

cdr3_aa: CASSPPPALTYEQYF
cdr3_nt: TGCGCCAGCAGCCCTCCCCCAGCGCTGACCTACGAGCAGTACTTC
v_call: TRBV4-1
j_call: TRBJ2-7
d_call: .
clone_size: .

cdr3_aa: CASSISGTSPYEQYF
cdr3_nt: TGTGCCAGCAGTATCTCCGGGACAAGCCCTTACGAGCAGTACTTC
v_call: TRBV27
j_call: TRBJ2-7
d_call: .
clone_size: .

cdr3_aa: CASSPEGVEAFF
cdr3_nt: TGTGCCAGCAGCCCCGAGGGGGTTGAAGCTTTCTTT
v_call: TRBV5-4
j_call: TRBJ1-1
d_call: .
clone_size: .

cdr3_aa: CASSRDRLFYGYTF
cdr3_nt: TGTGCCAGCAGCCGCGACAGGCTATTTTATGGCTACACCTTC
v_call: TRBV7-9
j_call: TRBJ1-2
d_call: .
clone_size: .

cdr3_aa: CASSLVRESLYGYTF
cdr3_nt: TGTGCCAGCAGCTTAGTTCGAGAAAGCCTCTATGGCTACACCTTC
v_call: TRBV11-3
j_call: TRBJ1-2
d_call: .
clone_size: .

cdr3_aa: CASRPGGNTEAFF
cdr3_nt: TGTGCCAGCAGGCCAGGGGGTAACACTGAAGCTTTCTTT
v_call: TRBV12-3/TRBV12-4
j_call: TRBJ1-1
d_call: TRBD1
clone_size: .

cdr3_aa: CASSLDGWQLNEKLFF
cdr3_nt: TGTGCCAGCAGCTTAGATGGTTGGCAGCTAAATGAAAAACTGTTTTTT
v_call: TRBV11-2
j_call: TRBJ1-4
d_call: .
clone_size: once

cdr3_aa: CASSSKPGTDTQYF
cdr3_nt: TGTGCCAGCAGCTCGAAGCCGGGCACAGATACGCAGTATTTT
v_call: TRBV7-9
j_call: TRBJ2-3
d_call: .
clone_size: .

cdr3_aa: CATSDLGVADTQYF
cdr3_nt: TGTGCCACCAGTGATTTGGGAGTTGCAGATACGCAGTATTTT
v_call: TRBV24-1
j_call: TRBJ2-3
d_call: .
clone_size: .

cdr3_aa: CASSPGWGTEAFF
cdr3_nt: TGTGCCAGCAGCCCAGGGTGGGGAACTGAAGCTTTCTTT
v_call: TRBV7-2
j_call: TRBJ1-1
d_call: .
clone_size: .

cdr3_aa: CASSQVGRGEKLFF
cdr3_nt: TGTGCCAGCAGCCAAGTGGGCCGTGGTGAAAAACTGTTTTTT
v_call: TRBV4-2
j_call: TRBJ1-4
d_call: .
clone_size: .

cdr3_aa: CATGDSGTETQYF
cdr3_nt: TGTGCCACAGGGGACAGTGGGACAGAGACCCAGTACTTC
v_call: TRBV24-1
j_call: TRBJ2-5
d_call: TRBD1
clone_size: .

cdr3_aa: CAWRTPKNTGELFF
cdr3_nt: TGTGCCTGGAGAACCCCAAAGAACACCGGGGAGCTGTTTTTT
v_call: TRBV30
j_call: TRBJ2-2
d_call: .
clone_size: .

cdr3_aa: CSASLAGVNNEQFF
cdr3_nt: TGCAGTGCTAGTTTGGCGGGGGTTAACAATGAGCAGTTCTTC
v_call: TRBV20-1
j_call: TRBJ2-1
d_call: TRBD2
clone_size: .

cdr3_aa: CASSHGGAGDTQYF
cdr3_nt: TGTGCCAGCTCACATGGGGGGGCCGGAGATACGCAGTATTTT
v_call: TRBV18
j_call: TRBJ2-3
d_call: .
clone_size: .